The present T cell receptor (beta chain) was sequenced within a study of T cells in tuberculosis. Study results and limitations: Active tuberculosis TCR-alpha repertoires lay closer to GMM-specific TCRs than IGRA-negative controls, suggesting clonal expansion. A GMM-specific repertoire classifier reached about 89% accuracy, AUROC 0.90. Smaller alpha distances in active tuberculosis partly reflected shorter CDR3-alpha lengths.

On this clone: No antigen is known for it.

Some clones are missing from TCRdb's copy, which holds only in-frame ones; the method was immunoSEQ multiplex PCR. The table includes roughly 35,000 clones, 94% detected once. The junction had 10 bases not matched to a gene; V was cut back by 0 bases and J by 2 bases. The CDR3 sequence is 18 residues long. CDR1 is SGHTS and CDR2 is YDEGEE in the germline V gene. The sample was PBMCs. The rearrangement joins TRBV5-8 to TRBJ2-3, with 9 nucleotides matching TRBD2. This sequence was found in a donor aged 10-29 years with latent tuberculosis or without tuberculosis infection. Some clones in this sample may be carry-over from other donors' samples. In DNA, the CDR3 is TGTGCCAGCAGCTTGGACGAGGGAGCGGGGGGCTTCACAGATACGCAGTATTTT. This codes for CASSLDEGAGGFTDTQYF. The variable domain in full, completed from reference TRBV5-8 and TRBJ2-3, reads EAGVTQSPTHLIKTRGQQATLRCSPISGHTSVYWYQQALGLGLQFLLWYDEGEERNRGNFPPRFSGRQFPNYSSELNVNALELEDSALYLCASSLDEGAGGFTDTQYFGPGTRLTVL.